A selection of T cell receptor beta chains follows, all from one sample in a study of blood T cell repertoires in COVID-19. Assay used: immunoSEQ multiplex PCR; TCRdb lists only in-frame clones, some missing. The sample includes fewer than 120,000 clones, 80% to 90% of them seen just once. Sequenced input: peripheral blood. The receptor source for this set is an older woman with acute or convalescent COVID-19. CDR3s include the opening cysteine and the closing phenylalanine or tryptophan. D genes are given only for firm matches. Size is omitted from some rows. Given values are once, few, many or a class for expanded clones.

clone size	V gene	D gene	J gene	CDR3 DNA	CDR3 protein
-	TRBV12-5	-	TRBJ2-5	TGTGCTAGTGGTTTGGTCGAAGGGGGAGGGGAGACCCAGTACTTC	CASGLVEGGGETQYF
few	TRBV6-5	-	TRBJ1-1	TGTGCCAGCTTAAGTGGGGGGACTGAAGCTTTCTTT	CASLSGGTEAFF
once	TRBV3-1/TRBV3-2	TRBD1	TRBJ2-7	TGTGCCAGCAGCCAAGGGGACAGTTCCTACGAGCAGTACTTC	CASSQGDSSYEQYF
-	TRBV12-3/TRBV12-4	-	TRBJ1-5	TGTGCCAGCAGCTCCGGAAGCACGGGGATCCAGCATTTT	CASSSGSTGIQHF
-	TRBV13	TRBD2	TRBJ2-1	TGTGCCAGCCGCCGATTCCTAGCGGGGGGGAGCTCCTACAATGAGCAGTTCTTC	CASRRFLAGGSSYNEQFF
-	TRBV3-1/TRBV3-2	-	TRBJ2-2	TGTGCCAGCAGCCATCCCGGGACTGGGAACACCGGGGAGCTGTTTTTT	CASSHPGTGNTGELFF
-	TRBV3-1/TRBV3-2	-	TRBJ1-2	TGTGCCAGCAGCCAAGATCGGGGTGGCTACTATGGCTACACCTTC	CASSQDRGGYYGYTF
-	TRBV9	-	TRBJ2-7	TGTGCCAGCAGCGTAGCTTCAGGGGTTGAGCAGTACTTC	CASSVASGVEQYF
-	TRBV5-1	-	TRBJ1-1	TGCGCCAGCAGCTTGGGACAGGCGAAGGAAGCTTTCTTT	CASSLGQAKEAFF
-	TRBV6-5	-	TRBJ1-2	TGTGCCAGCAGTTCGGGTCATTCGGGCTATGGCTACACCTTC	CASSSGHSGYGYTF